This note documents a single T cell receptor beta chain sequence. The assay was immunoSEQ multiplex PCR, and TCRdb's table has in-frame clones only and misses some. The sample has about 190,000 clones; about 90% are singletons. The entry originates in a study of blood T cell repertoires in COVID-19. V lost 3 bases and J lost 4; bases outside the gene matches: 7. In germline, CDR1 is SGDLS, CDR2 YYNGEE. The CDR3 has 16 residues. This sequence was found in a man in his forties or fifties with acute or convalescent COVID-19. Material: peripheral blood. The V and J genes are TRBV9 and TRBJ2-3; 11 nucleotides line up with TRBD2. CDR3 amino acids: CASSGLLAGVADTQYF. The CDR3 DNA reads as TGTGCCAGCAGCGGACTACTAGCGGGGGTCGCAGATACGCAGTATTTT.